The 11 T cell receptor beta chains given below trace back to one sample, sequenced in a study of blood T cells in healthy people across ages. The second PCR ran roughly 7 to 12 cycles with a sample-barcoded 5' primer and J-beta primers. A single record per CDR3 protein comes from TCRdb applying MiXCR to the 5' RACE reads. The sample shows about 1,500,000 distinct CDR3 sequences, approximately 30% of them seen only once. Sequences were obtained from blood. These receptors were obtained from a woman in her twenties or thirties in good health.

This clonotype has at least ten counts. V gene TRBV5-1 combines with J gene TRBJ1-2; D unclear. V was shortened by 0 bases and J by 8 bases, with 11 bases between the two germline ends. The CDR3 contains 13 residues. Germline assignment: CDR1 SGHRS and CDR2 YFSETQ. The CDR3, as DNA: TGCGCCAGCAGCTTGGAGGGTGGTACGGGCTACACCTTC. Translating gives CASSLEGGTGYTF. The variable domain in full, with the rest retrieved from reference TRBV5-1 and TRBJ1-2, is KAGVTQTPRYLIKTRGQQVTLSCSPISGHRSVSWYQQTPGQGLQFLFEYFSETQRNKGNFPGRFSGRQFSNSRSEMNVSTLELGDSALYLCASSLEGGTGYTFGSGTRLTVV.

This clonotype was seen ten or more times. This chain uses TRBV20-1 with TRBJ1-2; D is possibly TRBD1 (5 bases). Germline V gene sequence: CDR1 DFQATT, CDR2 SNEGSKA (reference sequence). V lost 8 bases and J 6 bases, leaving 7 bases between the germline ends. There are 9 residues in the CDR3. In DNA, the CDR3 is TGCAGTACCAGGGATGGCTACACCTTC. This gives the protein CSTRDGYTF.

This clonotype came up a few times. A much bigger clone sits one base away, suggesting this may be a read error. The V call is TRBV12-3 or TRBV12-4, the J call TRBJ2-3; D call uncertain. The CDR3 has 10 amino acids. V lost 8 bases and J 2 bases, leaving 2 bases between the germline ends. This CDR3 is CASATDTQYF. CDR3 DNA: TGTGCCAGCGCCACAGATACGCAGTATTTT.

In the case of this clonotype: With a much larger clone just one base away, this may be a read error. V is TRBV4-3 and J is TRBJ2-7, with TRBD2 identical over 12 bases. The CDR3 length is 15 residues. Germline V lookup: CDR1 LGHNA, CDR2 YSLEER. The CDR3 nucleotides are TGCGCCGGCAGCCAGGACCGACTAGCGGGAGTCGAGCAGTACTTC. Translating it yields CAGSQDRLAGVEQYF.

A note on this clonotype: This could be a read error, since a much larger clone is one nucleotide away. This chain links TRBV7-2 with TRBJ2-7; D is uncertain. The CDR3 length is 14 residues. The V end lost 4 bases, the J end lost 4 bases, and 14 bases lay between the germline ends. Germline V gene data show CDR1 as SGHTA and CDR2 as FQGNSA. The CDR3 nucleotides read TGTGCCAGCAGCTCCCCACACGGCCCATACGAGCAGTACTTC. Translation gives CASSSPHGPYEQYF.

The chain employs TRBV6-5 and TRBJ2-4; 7 positions match TRBD2. V dropped 0 bases and J dropped 15; count of bases not matched to a gene: 20. Germline V lookup: CDR1 MNHEY, CDR2 SVGAGI. This CDR3 has 17 amino acids. CDR3 sequence reads: CASSYSASGGSPYERYF. CDR3 sequence (DNA): TGTGCCAGCAGTTACTCGGCGTCGGGAGGTAGTCCCTACGAGCGGTACTTC.

A note on this clonotype: Possible read error: a much larger clone is one base away. The genes are TRBV6-1 and TRBJ2-1; 12 bases are shared with TRBD2. This CDR3 spans 14 amino acids. V was pared by 11 bases and J by 11 bases, with 13 bases of the junction left unmatched. Germline assignment: CDR1 MNHNS and CDR2 SASEGT. CDR3 DNA sequence: TGTGCCGGCTCGCTCAGACTAGCGGGGGAGAAGCAGTTCTTC. Translating gives CAGSLRLAGEKQFF.

The chain combines TRBV7-6 with TRBJ1-2; D remains ambiguous. This CDR3 contains 15 residues. CDR1 and CDR2 from the germline V gene are SGHVS and FNYEAQ. V lost 6 bases to trimming and J lost 3 bases, with 17 bases between them. CDR3 DNA: TGTGCCAGCAGTTACGCCTTAGGAGGAGACTATGGCTACACCTTC. Translation: CASSYALGGDYGYTF.

This rearrangement joins TRBV7-2 to TRBJ2-1; 11 bases agree with TRBD2. Germline-derived CDR1 and CDR2 are SGHTA and FQGNSA. J gave up 8 bases and V 1 base, and 10 bases lay outside the gene matches. The CDR3 has 17 amino acids. The CDR3 DNA is TGTGCCAGCAGCTTAGTACCCCTAGCGGGGGGTGGGGATGAGCAGTTCTTC. Protein product: CASSLVPLAGGGDEQFF.

This clonotype was seen only a few times. The chain links TRBV7-2 to TRBJ2-3; 15 positions match TRBD2. With 6 bases clipped from V and 4 bases from J, the junction kept 5 bases outside the gene matches. Germline loops: CDR1 SGHTA, CDR2 FQGNSA. There are 16 residues in the CDR3. Here the CDR3 DNA reads TGTGCCAGCAGACAGGGACTAGCGGGGGGTCCAGATACGCAGTATTTT. It yields the protein CASRQGLAGGPDTQYF.

V is TRBV7-2 and J is TRBJ1-5; tentative D call: TRBD1 (6 bases). Trimming removed 0 bases from V and 3 bases from J, with 12 bases in between. Germline V gene sequence: CDR1 SGHTA, CDR2 FQGNSA. The CDR3 consists of 16 residues. CDR3 in DNA: TGTGCCAGCAGCTTAGCCGGGGGCATGAACAATCAGCCCCAGCATTTT. It is translated as CASSLAGGMNNQPQHF. Drawing the rest from reference TRBV7-2 and TRBJ1-5, the complete variable domain is GAGVSQSPSNKVTEKGKDVELRCDPISGHTALYWYRQSLGQGLEFLIYFQGNSAPDKSGLPSDRFSAERTGGSVSTLTIQRTQQEDSAVYLCASSLAGGMNNQPQHFGDGTRLSIL.